This TCR beta chain was identified in a study of CD8+CD57+ T cells in acquired aplastic anemia. Study at large: Average DNA yield from sorted CD4+ and CD8+ cells was about 3 ug. The study, taken as a whole, reports: Around 29 shared CD8+ CDR3s appeared highly expressed within patients' immunodominant clones. Significance was not reached for CD8+ Simpson's diversity between patients and controls.

CD8+CD57+ cell expansion, shown by flow cytometry, had occurred in the patients selected for sequencing. Among the patients, none had received any therapy at the time of blood sampling. This clonotype was counted at least ten times. Antigen: not known. The V and J ends lost 1 base and 5 bases respectively, with 10 bases between them. This CDR3 is 13 amino acids long. Germline-derived CDR1 and CDR2 are SGDLS and YYNGEE. CDR3 and TCR beta VDJ profiling relied on a genomic DNA template. Using its own MiXCR run on the reads, TCRdb lists one record per CDR3 protein. In the table there are hundreds of thousands of distinct CDR3 sequences, about a third of which are singletons.

The source of this sequence is a human donor with aplastic anemia. Source material: sorted CD4+, CD8+, or CD8+CD57+ T cells (not recorded which) from PBMCs. This chain connects TRBV9 to TRBJ2-7, with TRBD1 as a possible D gene (6 bases). CDR3 sequence (DNA): TGTGCCAGCAGCGTAAGTGCAGGGGACGAGCAGTACTTC. Translated, it gives CASSVSAGDEQYF.